These 9 T cell receptor beta chains came from one sample sequenced in a study of monozygotic twins with inflammatory bowel disease. TCRdb re-analyzed the 5' RACE reads; it lists each CDR3 protein once, without DNA. The sample holds around 450,000 distinct CDR3 sequences. Source material: blood. These receptors came from a human donor with ulcerative colitis or Crohn's disease, or a healthy co-twin of an affected twin (not recorded which).

This chain joins TRBV28 and TRBJ2-7; TCRdb indicates TRBD1, and absent DNA this call remains unverified. The length of the CDR3 is 15 residues. Germline values: CDR1 MDHEN, CDR2 SYDVKM. CDR3 protein: CASISPRDTPYEQYF.

The chain links TRBV7-9 to TRBJ1-5. Germline V CDR1 and CDR2: SEHNR, FQNEAQ (reference sequence). The CDR3 consists of 13 residues. Here the CDR3 reads CASSLGSREPQHF.

V is TRBV7-9 and J is TRBJ1-2; checking the TCRdb D call of TRBD1 is not possible without DNA. The CDR3 totals 14 residues. Germline loops: CDR1 SEHNR, CDR2 FQNEAQ (reference sequence). The CDR3 sequence: CASSFRAGDYGYTF.

The V call is TRBV7-2, the J call TRBJ2-1; checking the TCRdb D call of TRBD1 is not possible without DNA. Per the germline V gene, CDR1 is SGHTA and CDR2 is FQGNSA. The CDR3 contains 15 residues. The CDR3 loop is CASSLGQVPINEQFF.

The chain has TRBV24-1 and TRBJ2-1. There are 14 residues in the CDR3. Germline assignment: CDR1 KGHDR and CDR2 SFDVKD. Here the CDR3 reads CATSGSPSYNEQFF.

The chain carries TRBV20-1 and TRBJ1-5. This CDR3 region has 14 residues. Germline V gene data show CDR1 as DFQATT and CDR2 as SNEGSKA (reference sequence). CDR3 protein: CSARDREGNQPQHF.

The CDR3 sequence is CATYNSTGQDRFF. The V and J genes are TRBV10-3 and TRBJ2-1; the TCRdb D gene call, TRBD1, has no DNA to confirm it. CDR1 is ENHRY and CDR2 is SYGVKD in the germline V gene. This CDR3 is 13 amino acids long.

The chain is built from TRBV27 and TRBJ1-1; TCRdb picks TRBD1, but there is no DNA to check that call. Germline-derived CDR1 and CDR2 are MNHEY and SMNVEV (reference sequence). This CDR3 has 15 residues. The CDR3 sequence is CASSFDRQGNAEAFF.

V and J are TRBV24-1 and TRBJ2-3; TCRdb gives TRBD2 as the D gene, but with no DNA this cannot be confirmed. CDR3 length: 15 residues. The germline V gene encodes CDR1 KGHDR and CDR2 SFDVKD. The CDR3 is CATSDTSPSGDTQYF.